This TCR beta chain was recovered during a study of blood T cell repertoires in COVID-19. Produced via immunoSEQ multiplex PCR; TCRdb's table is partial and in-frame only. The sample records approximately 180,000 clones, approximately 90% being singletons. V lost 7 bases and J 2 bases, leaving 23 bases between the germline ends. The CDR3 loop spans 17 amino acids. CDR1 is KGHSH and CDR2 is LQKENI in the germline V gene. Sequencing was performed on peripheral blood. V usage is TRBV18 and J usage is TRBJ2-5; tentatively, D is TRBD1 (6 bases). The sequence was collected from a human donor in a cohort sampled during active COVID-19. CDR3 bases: TGTGCCAGCTTCGACTCCCTTGCCCGACAGGAGCAAGAGACCCAGTACTTC. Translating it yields CASFDSLARQEQETQYF. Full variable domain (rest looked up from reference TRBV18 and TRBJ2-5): NAGVMQNPRHLVRRRGQEARLRCSPMKGHSHVYWYRQLPEEGLKFMVYLQKENIIDESGMPKERFSAEFPKEGPSILRIQQVVRGDSAAYFCASFDSLARQEQETQYFGPGTRLLVL.